This record covers a single T cell receptor (beta chain). Its antigen has not been determined. No much larger clone is present one base from it, and per-base qualities are unavailable. The record originates from a study of blood T cells in healthy people across ages (dated by TCRdb to the mid-2010s). About the study as a whole: In model experiments, template switching captured about one uniquely barcoded TCR beta cDNA molecule for every two T cells. The study measured age-related changes in TCR beta repertoire diversity using deep sequencing normalized with unique cDNA molecular identifiers. Donors of different ages were randomly distributed across sequencing lanes to avoid experimental bias. The donors were divided into four age groups: young (average 16 years), middle-aged (about 40), aged (around 59) and long-lived (82). Using the same blood draw, the study looked at two additional independent replicas of 1 million unique cDNA reads for two donors, one aged 18 to 30 and the other aged 80 or older.

General conclusions and limits of the study: Observed TCR beta diversity per million T cells fell roughly linearly with age, and a significant reduction was already apparent by age around 36. Because profiling used bulk unsorted PBMCs, naive and antigen-experienced compartments could not be compared conclusively. Estimates of total diversity based on one million sequenced T cells were considered lower bounds and underestimates. Compared with the aged group, the long-lived group had more naive CD4+ T cells, fewer expanded clones and increased TCR diversity, a pattern suggesting age selection. Donor CMV infection status was unknown, potentially confounding age-related changes in expanded clonotypes. A strong correlation was found between observed TCR beta diversity and the percentage of naive T cells measured by flow cytometry.

Donors were approximately 42 systemically healthy Caucasian individuals from Russia aged about 6 to 100 years. Each donor gave roughly 9.5 milliliters of peripheral blood, collected into EDTA-treated Vacutainer tubes. PBMCs were isolated by Ficoll-Paque density-gradient centrifugation, with at least 7 million obtained per sample. Trizol reagent was used to extract total RNA from the PBMCs, yielding at least 5.5 micrograms per sample. The percentages of naive CD45RAhigh/CD27high T cells were determined by flow cytometry on a PBMC aliquot from every donor. To prepare the library, 5' RACE was applied. Sequencer: Illumina HiSeq 2500. A second PCR of about 6 to 12 cycles was performed with a sample-barcoded 5' primer and a J-beta primer mix. A template-switch 5' adaptor carrying 12 random nucleotides introduced a unique molecular identifier onto each TCR beta cDNA molecule. Each sample yielded at least 3 million CDR3-containing paired-end reads. First-strand cDNA synthesis was performed from all RNA using the Mint cDNA synthesis kit, with priming by a TRBC-specific oligonucleotide. Following uracil-DNA glycosylase treatment, a first 18-cycle PCR with universal primers M1SS and BC2_uni_R was performed on all cDNA. As for the authors' bioinformatics: For normalization, 1 million high-quality reads, each with a distinct molecular identifier, were randomly selected from each sample. Instead of being binned into consensus sequences, reads that shared molecular identifiers were thrown out. MiTCR, with a Q25 quality threshold and the strictest error-elimination algorithm, was used for CDR3 identification, clonotype clustering and error correction. Lower-bound total TCR beta diversity was estimated with a nonparametric unseen species model using Euler transformation. TCRdb reran the public reads through fastp at Q25 and MiXCR, keeping productive beta chains. Each entry merges the rows of one CDR3 protein and shows their most common DNA and genes. The V and J calls follow TCRdb's processing rather than the paper's. A total of 700,000 to 900,000 distinct CDR3 sequences appear in this sample, about 55% of them only once. The top ten clones comprise about 38% of the sample.

Inclusive of the bounding cysteine and phenylalanine, the CDR3 is 14 residues long. Only CDR3 DNA is held: 42 bases, read in frame from base 1. CDR1 and CDR2 are read off the germline V gene as SGHRS and YFSETQ. Sequences were obtained from blood. This receptor chain uses TRBV5-1 and TRBJ2-5; the D region may be TRBD1 or TRBD2, each matching 5 bases equally. The end of the DNA is better explained by TRBJ2-7, so the J call may be wrong. This TCR derives from a man aged 80 or over in good health. CDR3 sequence: CASSFPGTPNEQYF. The sequenced DNA: TGCGCCAGCAGCTTCCCTGGGACCCCCAACGAGCAGTACTTC.